Listed below are T cell receptor beta chains from one sample, sequenced in a study of cytomegalovirus exposure and HLA in healthy donors. Repertoires were generated with immunoSEQ multiplex PCR, while TCRdb's copy carries only in-frame clones and drops some. The sample lists under 400,000 clones, about nine tenths occurring once. Sequenced input: PBMCs. Source of these receptors: a woman between 18 and 30 years old in good health and CMV-seronegative. Both conserved end residues are part of each CDR3. Fields, in order: D gene, clone size, J gene, V gene, CDR3 DNA, CDR3 protein. A D gene is named only where the DNA matches it firmly. Not every row has a clone size; where given, it reads once, few, many or a size class.

TRBD1 | . | TRBJ1-5 | TRBV9 | TGTGCCAGCAGCGTAGAACGGGCAGGGGGCGCAGGTGGCAATCAGCCCCAGCATTTT | CASSVERAGGAGGNQPQHF
TRBD1 | . | TRBJ2-1 | TRBV7-8 | TGTGCCTGCAACCAGGGACAGGGATTTTACAATGAGCAGTTCTTC | CACNQGQGFYNEQFF
TRBD1 | once | TRBJ1-1 | TRBV28 | TGTGCCAGCAGTTCGACGGGACAGGTACCTGAAGCTTTCTTT | CASSSTGQVPEAFF
TRBD1 | . | TRBJ1-5 | TRBV18 | TGTGCCAGCTCATCGGGACAGGGGGCAGGTCAGCCCCAGCATTTT | CASSSGQGAGQPQHF
. | . | TRBJ2-3 | TRBV27 | TGTGCCAGCAGTCCCCGACTGGATTGGGATACGCAGTATTTT | CASSPRLDWDTQYF
TRBD1 | . | TRBJ1-3 | TRBV18 | TGTGCCAGCTCACCGGGACAGGGAAACACCATATATTTT | CASSPGQGNTIYF
TRBD1 | . | TRBJ1-4 | TRBV18 | TGTGCCAGCTCACAGGACAGGGGGCGGACAAATGAAAAACTGTTTTTT | CASSQDRGRTNEKLFF
. | . | TRBJ1-3 | TRBV6-1 | TGTGCCAGCAGTGAACCTTATTCCTCTGGAAACACCATATATTTT | CASSEPYSSGNTIYF
. | . | TRBJ1-2 | TRBV27 | TGTGCCAGCAGTTCAGGATATGGCTACACCTTC | CASSSGYGYTF
. | . | TRBJ1-1 | TRBV28 | TGTGCCAGCAGTTTACGGGGGGTACAGAACACTGAAGCTTTCTTT | CASSLRGVQNTEAFF
TRBD2 | once | TRBJ2-1 | TRBV27 | TGTGCCAGCAGTTTTACGGGACTAGCGGGCAATGAGCAGTTCTTC | CASSFTGLAGNEQFF
TRBD2 | . | TRBJ2-1 | TRBV30 | TGTGCCTGGAGTGGGCTAGCGGGAGGGGGGACCTACAATGAGCAGTTCTTC | CAWSGLAGGGTYNEQFF
TRBD2 | . | TRBJ2-5 | TRBV4-2 | TGTGCCAGCAGCCAAGAGGAGCGGGGGGGCCAGGTGCTGGAGACCCAGTACTTC | CASSQEERGGQVLETQYF
TRBD1 | . | TRBJ1-2 | TRBV6-6 | TGTGCCAGCACACAGGGGGCTGGGACCACCTTC | CASTQGAGTTF